This T cell receptor (beta chain) stems from a study of T cells after posttransplantation cyclophosphamide. Study-level findings and limits: Donor-recipient repertoire similarity was low at 1-2 months, rising over year one. Tissue-infiltrating T cells from skin or gut overlapped little with blood T cells. After PTCy, TRB diversity resembled that of CNI/methotrexate controls.

In the case of this clone: The antigen is undetermined.

Cells defined as naive were viable CD3+CD4+ or CD3+CD8+ and CCR7+CD45RA+CD45RO-CD95-CD27+CD28+. On the day of bone marrow donation, the related graft donor provided peripheral blood. CDR1 and CDR2 (germline): LNHDA, SQIVND (reference sequence). Trimming at V came to 11 bases and at J to 5 bases, leaving 12 bases not matched to a gene. This CDR3 region has 15 residues. This table comes from immunoSEQ multiplex PCR, and its TCRdb copy is limited to in-frame clones, with some not included. This sample has more than 30,000 clones, with approximately 90% found just once. Sequenced material: naive CD4+ T cells sorted from PBMCs. This sequence was found in a woman aged 55-70 years in good health, CMV-negative, and a related stem cell transplant donor. The genes are TRBV19 and TRBJ2-2; 9 bases are a match to TRBD1. In DNA form, the CDR3 reads TGTGCCTCCCAGAGGGGACAGGGTCGGACCGGGGAGCTGTTTTTT. This codes for CASQRGQGRTGELFF.